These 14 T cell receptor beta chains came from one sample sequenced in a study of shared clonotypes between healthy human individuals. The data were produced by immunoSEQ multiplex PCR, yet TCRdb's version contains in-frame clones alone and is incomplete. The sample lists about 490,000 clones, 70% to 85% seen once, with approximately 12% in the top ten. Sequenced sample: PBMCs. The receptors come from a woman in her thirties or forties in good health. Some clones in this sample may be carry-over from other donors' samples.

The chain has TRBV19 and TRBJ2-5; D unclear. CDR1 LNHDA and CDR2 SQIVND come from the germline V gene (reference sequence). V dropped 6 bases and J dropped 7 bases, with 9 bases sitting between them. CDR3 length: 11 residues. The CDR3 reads CASSFDGTQYF. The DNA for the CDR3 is TGTGCCAGTAGCTTCGACGGGACCCAGTACTTC.

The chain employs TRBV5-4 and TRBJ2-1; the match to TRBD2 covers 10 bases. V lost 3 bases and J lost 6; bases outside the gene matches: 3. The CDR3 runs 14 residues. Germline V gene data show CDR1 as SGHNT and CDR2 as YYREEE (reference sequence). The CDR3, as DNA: TGTGCCAGCAGCTGGACTAGCGGCATCAATGAGCAGTTCTTC. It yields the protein CASSWTSGINEQFF. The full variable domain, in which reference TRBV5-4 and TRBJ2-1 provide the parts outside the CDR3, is ETGVTQSPTHLIKTRGQQVTLRCSSQSGHNTVSWYQQALGQGPQFIFQYYREEENGRGNFPPRFSGLQFPNYSSELNVNALELDDSALYLCASSWTSGINEQFFGPGTRLTVL.

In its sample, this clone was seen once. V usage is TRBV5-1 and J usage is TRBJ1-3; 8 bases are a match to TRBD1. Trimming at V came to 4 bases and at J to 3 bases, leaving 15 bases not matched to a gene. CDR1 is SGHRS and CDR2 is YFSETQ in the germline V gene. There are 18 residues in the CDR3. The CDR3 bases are TGCGCCAGCAGCCCTGTGGACAGGGCCTTTAACGGTGGAAACACCATATATTTT. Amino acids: CASSPVDRAFNGGNTIYF.

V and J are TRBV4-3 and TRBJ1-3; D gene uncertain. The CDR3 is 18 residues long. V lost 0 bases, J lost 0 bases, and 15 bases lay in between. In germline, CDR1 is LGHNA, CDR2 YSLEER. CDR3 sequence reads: CASSQDLGGPSSGNTIYF. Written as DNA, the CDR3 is TGCGCCAGCAGCCAAGATCTTGGCGGACCGTCCTCTGGAAACACCATATATTTT.

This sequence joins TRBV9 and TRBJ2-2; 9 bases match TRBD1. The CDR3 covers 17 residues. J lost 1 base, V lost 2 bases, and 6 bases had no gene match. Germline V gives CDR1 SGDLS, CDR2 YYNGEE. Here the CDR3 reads CASSVSQDRGNTGELFF. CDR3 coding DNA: TGTGCCAGCAGCGTTTCCCAGGACAGGGGGAACACCGGGGAGCTGTTTTTT.

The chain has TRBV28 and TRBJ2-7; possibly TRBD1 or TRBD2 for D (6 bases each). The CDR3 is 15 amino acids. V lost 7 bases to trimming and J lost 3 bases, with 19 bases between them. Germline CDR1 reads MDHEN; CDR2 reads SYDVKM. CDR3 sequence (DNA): TGTGCCAGCAAAAAAGGGGGGCAGTGTCTCTACGAGCAGTACTTC. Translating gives CASKKGGQCLYEQYF. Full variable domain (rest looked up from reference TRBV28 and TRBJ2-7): DVKVTQSSRYLVKRTGEKVFLECVQDMDHENMFWYRQDPGLGLRLIYFSYDVKMKEKGDIPEGYSVSREKKERFSLILESASTNQTSMYLCASKKGGQCLYEQYFGPGTRLTVT.

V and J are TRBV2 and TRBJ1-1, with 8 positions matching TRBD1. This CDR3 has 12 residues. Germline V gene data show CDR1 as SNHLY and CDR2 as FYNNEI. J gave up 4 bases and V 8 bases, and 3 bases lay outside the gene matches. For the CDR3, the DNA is TGTGCCAGCGGCCAGGGGGCCACTGAAGCTTTCTTT. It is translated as CASGQGATEAFF.

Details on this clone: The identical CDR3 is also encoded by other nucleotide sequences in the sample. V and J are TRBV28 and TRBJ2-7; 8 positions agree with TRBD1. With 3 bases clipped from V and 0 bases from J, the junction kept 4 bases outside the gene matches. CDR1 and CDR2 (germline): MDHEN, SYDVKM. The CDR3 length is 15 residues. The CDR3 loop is CASSLRTGLSYEQYF. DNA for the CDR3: TGTGCCAGCAGTTTGAGGACAGGGCTCTCCTACGAGCAGTACTTC.

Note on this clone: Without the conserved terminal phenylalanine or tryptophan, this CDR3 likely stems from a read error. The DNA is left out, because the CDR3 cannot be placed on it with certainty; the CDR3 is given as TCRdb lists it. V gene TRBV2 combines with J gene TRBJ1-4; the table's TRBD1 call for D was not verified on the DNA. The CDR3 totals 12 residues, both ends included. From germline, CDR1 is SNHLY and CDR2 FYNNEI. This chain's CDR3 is CASSQRPGQGVL.

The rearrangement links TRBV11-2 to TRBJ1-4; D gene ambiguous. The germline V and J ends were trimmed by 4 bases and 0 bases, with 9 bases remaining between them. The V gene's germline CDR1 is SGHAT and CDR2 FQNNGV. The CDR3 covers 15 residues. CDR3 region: CASSSYSSTNEKLFF. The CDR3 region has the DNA TGTGCCAGCAGCTCCTACAGCTCAACTAATGAAAAACTGTTTTTT.

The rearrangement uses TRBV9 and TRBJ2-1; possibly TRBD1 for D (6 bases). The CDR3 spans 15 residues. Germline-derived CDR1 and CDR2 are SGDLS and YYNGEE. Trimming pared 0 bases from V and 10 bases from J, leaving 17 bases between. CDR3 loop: CASSVDPSHGTEQFF. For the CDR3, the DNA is TGTGCCAGCAGCGTAGACCCGAGTCACGGGACAGAGCAGTTCTTC.

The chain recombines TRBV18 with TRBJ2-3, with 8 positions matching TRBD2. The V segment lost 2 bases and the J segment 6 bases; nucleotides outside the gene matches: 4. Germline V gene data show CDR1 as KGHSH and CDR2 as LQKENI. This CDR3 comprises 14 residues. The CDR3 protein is CASSPGAGADTQYF. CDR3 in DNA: TGTGCCAGCTCACCAGGAGCGGGGGCTGATACGCAGTATTTT. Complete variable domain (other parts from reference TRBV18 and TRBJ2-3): NAGVMQNPRHLVRRRGQEARLRCSPMKGHSHVYWYRQLPEEGLKFMVYLQKENIIDESGMPKERFSAEFPKEGPSILRIQQVVRGDSAAYFCASSPGAGADTQYFGPGTRLTVL.

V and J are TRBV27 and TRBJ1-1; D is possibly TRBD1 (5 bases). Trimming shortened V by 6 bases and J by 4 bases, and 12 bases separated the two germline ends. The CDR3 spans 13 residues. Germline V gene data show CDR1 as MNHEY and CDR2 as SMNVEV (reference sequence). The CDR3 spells CASRPRRGTEAFF. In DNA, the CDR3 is TGTGCCAGCAGACCGAGGAGGGGCACTGAAGCTTTCTTT.

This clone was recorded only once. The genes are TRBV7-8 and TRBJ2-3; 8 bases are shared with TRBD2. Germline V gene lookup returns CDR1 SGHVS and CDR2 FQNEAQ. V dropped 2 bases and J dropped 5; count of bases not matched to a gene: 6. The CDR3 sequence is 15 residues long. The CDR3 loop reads CASSLSNSGIDTQYF. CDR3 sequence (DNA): TGTGCCAGCAGCTTAAGTAATAGCGGGATAGATACGCAGTATTTT. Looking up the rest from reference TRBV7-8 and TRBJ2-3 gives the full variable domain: GAGVSQSPRYKVAKRGQDVALRCDPISGHVSLFWYQQALGQGPEFLTYFQNEAQLDKSGLPSDRFFAERPEGSVSTLKIQRTQQEDSAVYLCASSLSNSGIDTQYFGPGTRLTVL.